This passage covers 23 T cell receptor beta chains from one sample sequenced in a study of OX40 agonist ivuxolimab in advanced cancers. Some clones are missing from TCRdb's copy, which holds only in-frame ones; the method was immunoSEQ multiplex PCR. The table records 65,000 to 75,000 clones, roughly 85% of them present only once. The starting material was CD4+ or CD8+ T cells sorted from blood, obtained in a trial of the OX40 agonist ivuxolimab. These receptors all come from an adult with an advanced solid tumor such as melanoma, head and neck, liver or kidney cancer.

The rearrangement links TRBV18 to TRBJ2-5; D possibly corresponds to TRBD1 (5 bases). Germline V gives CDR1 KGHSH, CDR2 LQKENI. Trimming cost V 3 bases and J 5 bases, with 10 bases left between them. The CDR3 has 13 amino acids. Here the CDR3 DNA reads TGTGCCAGCTCACCGACCCGACAGGAGACCCAGTACTTC. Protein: CASSPTRQETQYF.

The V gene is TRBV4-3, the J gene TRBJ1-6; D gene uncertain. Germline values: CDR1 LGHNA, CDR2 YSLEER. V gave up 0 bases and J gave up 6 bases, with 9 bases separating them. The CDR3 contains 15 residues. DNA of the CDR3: TGCGCCAGCAGCCAAGAGGTACGGAGTAATTCACCCCTCCACTTT. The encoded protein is CASSQEVRSNSPLHF.

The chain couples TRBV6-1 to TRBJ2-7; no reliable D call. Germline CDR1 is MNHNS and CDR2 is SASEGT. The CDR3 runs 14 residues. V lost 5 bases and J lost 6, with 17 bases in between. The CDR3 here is CASSITTPLGEQYF. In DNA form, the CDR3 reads TGTGCCAGCAGTATAACTACCCCTTTGGGCGAGCAGTACTTC.

The chain's CDR3 is CASSPSGGGISDTF. CDR3 nucleotides: TGCGCCAGCAGCCCGAGCGGAGGGGGAATTAGTGACACCTTC. This chain joins TRBV4-1 and TRBJ1-2, with a weak D call TRBD1 (6 bases). Per germline, CDR1 MGHRA and CDR2 YSYEKL. The CDR3 covers 14 residues. Trimming removed 4 bases at V and 12 bases at J, with 21 bases between.

The CDR3 loop reads CSVDRRTGLNEKLFF. The CDR3 nucleotides read TGCAGCGTTGACCGCCGGACAGGGCTTAATGAAAAACTGTTTTTT. The gene calls are TRBV29-1 and TRBJ1-4; TRBD1 matches at 8 bases. CDR1 and CDR2 (germline): SQVTM, ANQGSEA. V shed 3 bases, J shed 4 bases, and the junction held 7 bases outside the gene matches. The CDR3 consists of 15 residues.

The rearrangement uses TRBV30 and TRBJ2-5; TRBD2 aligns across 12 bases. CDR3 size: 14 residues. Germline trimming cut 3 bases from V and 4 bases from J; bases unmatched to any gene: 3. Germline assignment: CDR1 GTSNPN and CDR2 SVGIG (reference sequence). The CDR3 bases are TGTGCCTGGAGCGCGGGACTAGCGGGAGAGACCCAGTACTTC. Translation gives CAWSAGLAGETQYF.

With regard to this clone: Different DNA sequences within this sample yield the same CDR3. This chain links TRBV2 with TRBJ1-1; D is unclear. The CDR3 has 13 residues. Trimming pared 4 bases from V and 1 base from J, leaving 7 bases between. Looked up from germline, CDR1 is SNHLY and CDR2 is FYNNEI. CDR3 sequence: CASSVLANTEAFF. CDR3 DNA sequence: TGTGCCAGCAGTGTTCTGGCGAACACTGAAGCTTTCTTT.

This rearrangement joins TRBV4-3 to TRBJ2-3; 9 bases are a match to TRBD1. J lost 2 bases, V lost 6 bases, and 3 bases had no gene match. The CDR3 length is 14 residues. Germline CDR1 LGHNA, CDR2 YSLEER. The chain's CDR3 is CASSHRGLTDTQYF. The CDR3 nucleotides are TGCGCCAGCAGTCACAGGGGGCTCACAGATACGCAGTATTTT.

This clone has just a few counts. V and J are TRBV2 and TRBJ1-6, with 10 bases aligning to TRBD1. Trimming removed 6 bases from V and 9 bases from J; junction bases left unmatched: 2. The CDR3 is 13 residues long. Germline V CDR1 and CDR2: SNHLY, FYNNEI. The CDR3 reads CASRGTGASPLHF. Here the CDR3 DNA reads TGTGCCAGCAGGGGGACAGGGGCTTCACCCCTCCACTTT.

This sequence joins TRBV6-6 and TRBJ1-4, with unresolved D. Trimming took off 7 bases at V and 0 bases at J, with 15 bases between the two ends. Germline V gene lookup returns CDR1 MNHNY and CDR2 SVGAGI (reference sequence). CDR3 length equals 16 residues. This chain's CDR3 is CASNNRLAATNEKLFF. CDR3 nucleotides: TGTGCCAGCAATAATCGTCTGGCAGCAACTAATGAAAAACTGTTTTTT.

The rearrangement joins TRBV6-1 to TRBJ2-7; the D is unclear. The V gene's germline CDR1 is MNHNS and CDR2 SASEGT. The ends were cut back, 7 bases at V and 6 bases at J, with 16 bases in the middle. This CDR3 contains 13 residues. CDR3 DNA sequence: TGTGCCAGCACTAGAACACTCGGGTTCGAGCAGTACTTC. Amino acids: CASTRTLGFEQYF.

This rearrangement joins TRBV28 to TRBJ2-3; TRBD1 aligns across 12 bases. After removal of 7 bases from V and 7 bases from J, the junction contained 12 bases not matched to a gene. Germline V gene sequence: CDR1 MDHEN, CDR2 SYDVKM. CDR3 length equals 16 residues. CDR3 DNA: TGTGCCAGCAACTCCCCCGGGACAGGGGGCGGATATACGCAGTATTTT. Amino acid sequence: CASNSPGTGGGYTQYF.

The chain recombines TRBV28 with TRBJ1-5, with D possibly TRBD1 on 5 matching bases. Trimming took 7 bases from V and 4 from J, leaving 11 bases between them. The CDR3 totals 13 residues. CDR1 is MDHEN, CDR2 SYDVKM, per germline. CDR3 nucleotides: TGTGCCAGCAAACCTGGGGGTAATCAGCCCCAGCATTTT. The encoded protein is CASKPGGNQPQHF.

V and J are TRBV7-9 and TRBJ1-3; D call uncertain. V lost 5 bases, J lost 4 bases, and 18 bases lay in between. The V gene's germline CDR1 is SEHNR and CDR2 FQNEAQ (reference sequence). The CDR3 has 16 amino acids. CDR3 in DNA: TGTGCCAGCAGCCTCCTTGGGCGCCCGGAGGGAAACACCATATATTTT. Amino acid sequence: CASSLLGRPEGNTIYF.

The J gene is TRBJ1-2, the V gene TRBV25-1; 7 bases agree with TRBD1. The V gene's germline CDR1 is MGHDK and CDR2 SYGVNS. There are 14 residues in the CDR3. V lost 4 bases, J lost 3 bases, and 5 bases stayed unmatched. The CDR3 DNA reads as TGTGCCAGCAGTGTCAGCACAGGGGACTATGGCTACACCTTC. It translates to CASSVSTGDYGYTF.

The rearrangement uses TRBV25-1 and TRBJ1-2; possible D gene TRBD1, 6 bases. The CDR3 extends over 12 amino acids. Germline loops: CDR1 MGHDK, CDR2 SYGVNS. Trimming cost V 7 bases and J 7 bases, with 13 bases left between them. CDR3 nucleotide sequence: TGTGCCAGCACCACAGGGACGGGTGGCTACACCTTC. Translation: CASTTGTGGYTF.

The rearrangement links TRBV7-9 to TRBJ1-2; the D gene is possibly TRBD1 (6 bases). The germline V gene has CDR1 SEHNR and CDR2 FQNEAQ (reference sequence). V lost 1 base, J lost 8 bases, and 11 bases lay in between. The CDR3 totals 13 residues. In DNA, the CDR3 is TGTGCCAGCAGCTTAGATGAGGGGGGCGGCTACACCTTC. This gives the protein CASSLDEGGGYTF.

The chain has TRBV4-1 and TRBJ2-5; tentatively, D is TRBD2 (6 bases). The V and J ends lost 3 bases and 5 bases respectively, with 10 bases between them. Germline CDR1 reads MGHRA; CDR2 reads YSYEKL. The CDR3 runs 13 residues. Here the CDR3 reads CASSQIAGETQYF. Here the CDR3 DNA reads TGCGCCAGCAGCCAGATCGCGGGGGAGACCCAGTACTTC.

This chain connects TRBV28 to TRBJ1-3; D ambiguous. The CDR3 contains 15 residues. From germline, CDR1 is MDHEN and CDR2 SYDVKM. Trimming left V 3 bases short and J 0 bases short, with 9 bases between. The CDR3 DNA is TGTGCCAGCAGTTTGGACCCCGACTCTGGAAACACCATATATTTT. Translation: CASSLDPDSGNTIYF.

The CDR3 coding sequence is TGTGCCAGCTCACCAGCGGCAGGCCTAACTCTGGGCAATGAGCAGTTCTTC. The encoded protein is CASSPAAGLTLGNEQFF. This chain uses TRBV18 with TRBJ2-1; D unclear. CDR1 and CDR2 from the germline V gene are KGHSH and LQKENI. Trimming stripped 2 bases from V and 6 bases from J, with 20 bases between. CDR3 length equals 17 residues.

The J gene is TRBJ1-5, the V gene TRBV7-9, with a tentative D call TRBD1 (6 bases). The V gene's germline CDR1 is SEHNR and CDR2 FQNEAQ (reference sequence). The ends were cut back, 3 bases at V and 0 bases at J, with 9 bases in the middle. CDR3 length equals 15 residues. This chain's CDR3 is CASSLGADSNQPQHF. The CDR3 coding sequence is TGTGCCAGCAGCTTGGGGGCGGATAGCAATCAGCCCCAGCATTTT. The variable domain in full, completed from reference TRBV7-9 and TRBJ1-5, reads DTGVSQNPRHKITKRGQNVTFRCDPISEHNRLYWYRQTLGQGPEFLTYFQNEAQLEKSRLLSDRFSAERPKGSFSTLEIQRTEQGDSAMYLCASSLGADSNQPQHFGDGTRLSIL.

CDR3 in DNA: TGTGCCAGCAGCAAACTTGACAGTCCGGTACAGCCCCAGCATTTT. It encodes CASSKLDSPVQPQHF. The J gene is TRBJ1-5, the V gene TRBV21-1; whether TRBD1, the table's D call, matches the DNA was not checked. TRBV21-1 corresponds to a pseudogene. This CDR3 region has 15 residues.

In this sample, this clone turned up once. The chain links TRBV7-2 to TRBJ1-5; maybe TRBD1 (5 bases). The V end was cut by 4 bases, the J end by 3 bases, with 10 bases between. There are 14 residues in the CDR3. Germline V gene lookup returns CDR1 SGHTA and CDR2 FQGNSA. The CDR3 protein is CASSSTDYNQPQHF. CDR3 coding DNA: TGTGCCAGCAGCTCGACAGACTACAATCAGCCCCAGCATTTT.